These 22 T cell receptor beta chains came from one sample sequenced in a study of regulatory T cells in long-lasting Graves disease. Time point meaning: newly diagnosed GD, antithyroid drugs for less than 3 months. PBMC-derived RNA was used for the TCR library. CDR3-region Arm-PCR and iRepertoire HTBI primers produced the TCR beta libraries. Using its own MiXCR run on the multiplex PCR reads, TCRdb lists one record per CDR3 protein. The sample lists approximately 350,000 distinct CDR3 sequences; 10% to 15% were seen once. The sample also formed part of further work on T cells in Graves' hyperthyroidism and ophthalmopathy.

The sequencing used peripheral blood mononuclear cells (PBMCs), collected at new diagnosis, from a patient treated with antithyroid drugs. These receptors all stem from a woman younger than 35 with Graves disease.

This clonotype was seen repeatedly, ten times or more. The chain is built from TRBV11-2 and TRBJ1-1; 7 nucleotides agree with TRBD1. Losses at the gene ends were 5 bases for V and 6 bases for J; bases not matched to a gene: 9. CDR1 and CDR2 (germline): SGHAT, FQNNGV. This CDR3 contains 14 residues. CDR3 DNA sequence: TGTGCCAGCAGCCTCACACAGGGGTTCCCTGAAGCTTTCTTT. Residues: CASSLTQGFPEAFF.

The sample holds a few counts of this clonotype. This chain uses TRBV3-1 with TRBJ2-7; 11 bases fit TRBD2. CDR1 LGHDT and CDR2 YNNKEL come from the germline V gene (reference sequence). With 4 bases clipped from V and 2 bases from J, the junction kept 4 bases outside the gene matches. The CDR3 runs 15 residues. CDR3 sequence reads: CASSRGTSGTYEQYF. The DNA of the CDR3 is TGTGCCAGCAGCCGAGGGACTAGCGGTACCTACGAGCAGTACTTC.

Many counts were recorded for this clonotype. J is TRBJ1-5 and V is TRBV28; D is undetermined. CDR3 length equals 14 residues. Germline V lookup: CDR1 MDHEN, CDR2 SYDVKM. V lost 5 bases, J lost 4 bases, and 12 bases lay in between. The CDR3 DNA is TGTGCCAGCAGTGATACGTCCGTAAATCAGCCCCAGCATTTT. It translates to CASSDTSVNQPQHF.

This clonotype was seen at least ten times. V is TRBV11-1 and J is TRBJ2-3, with unresolved D. In germline, CDR1 is SGHAT, CDR2 FQDESV (reference sequence). Trimming pared 3 bases from V and 2 bases from J, leaving 15 bases between. This CDR3 comprises 16 residues. The CDR3 reads CASSFYRLTLTDTQYF. In DNA form, the CDR3 reads TGTGCCAGCAGCTTCTACCGGCTGACCCTCACAGATACGCAGTATTTT.

In this sample, this clonotype turned up many times. This chain uses TRBV6-1 with TRBJ1-2, with D possibly matching TRBD1 (5 bases). The length of the CDR3 is 15 residues. Germline V gene data show CDR1 as MNHNS and CDR2 as SASEGT. The ends were cut back, 2 bases at V and 4 bases at J, with 14 bases in the middle. The CDR3 nucleotides are TGTGCCAGCAGTGAAAGGGTCGGGGGATCCTATGGCTACACCTTC. Translation: CASSERVGGSYGYTF.

The genes are TRBV7-6 and TRBJ2-7; D is ambiguous. Germline V CDR1 and CDR2: SGHVS, FNYEAQ. The CDR3 has 15 residues. V was cut by 1 base and J by 0 bases, with 10 bases left in between. CDR3 bases: TGTGCCAGCAGCTTAGGGAGTGGCGGCTCCTACGAGCAGTACGTC. This sequence encodes CASSLGSGGSYEQYV.

This clonotype was seen only a few times. The chain joins TRBV5-1 to TRBJ2-5, with 7 bases matching TRBD1. The germline CDR1 and CDR2 sequences are SGHRS and YFSETQ. The CDR3 is 14 amino acids. V lost 4 bases, J lost 2 bases, and 5 bases stayed unmatched. The DNA for the CDR3 is TGCGCCAGCAGCGCCCGGGACAGACAAGAGACCCAGTACTTC. This translates into CASSARDRQETQYF.

The chain recombines TRBV6-2 or TRBV6-3 with TRBJ1-2, with TRBD1 identical over 7 bases. The J segment lost 0 bases and the V segment lost 5 bases, leaving 6 bases of the junction unmatched. CDR3 length: 15 amino acids. CDR1 and CDR2 from the germline V gene are MNHEY and SVGEGT. The CDR3 is CASSIQGGANYGYTF. DNA of the CDR3: TGTGCCAGCAGTATCCAGGGGGGAGCTAACTATGGCTACACCTTC.

This clonotype was observed at least ten times. The chain employs TRBV12-3 or TRBV12-4 and TRBJ1-4; weak D call: TRBD1 (5 bases). Deletions cut 2 bases from V and 0 bases from J, with 10 bases between. The CDR3 runs 16 residues. The CDR3 reads CASSLSAGPTNEKLFF. DNA for the CDR3: TGTGCCAGCAGTTTATCCGCAGGGCCAACTAATGAAAAACTGTTTTTT.

In its sample, this clonotype was seen a few times. The V and J genes are TRBV4-2 and TRBJ1-2; a possible D gene is TRBD1 (5 bases). CDR1 is LGHNA and CDR2 is YNFKEQ in the germline V gene. The CDR3 extends over 15 amino acids. The V and J ends lost 4 bases and 6 bases respectively, with 18 bases between them. CDR3 nucleotides: TGTGCCAGCAGCCGCCCTAGAGGGGCCGAGGATGGCTACACCTTC. This translates into CASSRPRGAEDGYTF.

With respect to this clonotype: A much larger clone lies a single base off, so this may be a read error. The chain couples TRBV20-1 to TRBJ2-1; D unclear. The CDR3 runs to 15 residues. Germline V gene lookup returns CDR1 DFQATT and CDR2 SNEGSKA (reference sequence). CDR3 DNA: TGCAGTGCTAGGAATCTGGGGTCTACCTACAATGAGCGGTTCTTC. Its translation: CSARNLGSTYNERFF.

This rearrangement joins TRBV6-1 to TRBJ2-1, with D possibly matching TRBD2 (5 bases). The CDR3 totals 15 residues. Trimming pared 6 bases from V and 0 bases from J, leaving 12 bases between. Germline V gives CDR1 MNHNS, CDR2 SASEGT. The CDR3 nucleotides are TGTGCCAGCAGACACGGGGTCAGCTCCTACAATGAGCAGTTCTTC. Translating gives CASRHGVSSYNEQFF.

Remarks on this clonotype: This may be a read error, as it is one base from a much larger clone. The chain has TRBV20-1 and TRBJ2-3; tentative D call: TRBD2 (5 bases). This CDR3 is built from 14 residues. Germline assignment: CDR1 DFQATT and CDR2 SNEGSKA (reference sequence). CDR3 amino acids: CNARPIGEWYTQYF. The CDR3 bases are TGCAATGCTAGACCCATCGGGGAGTGGTATACGCAGTATTTT.

There are a few counts of this clonotype. The chain uses TRBV27 and TRBJ2-5; D tentatively fits TRBD1 or TRBD2 (6 bases each). This CDR3 has 13 residues. The germline V gene has CDR1 MNHEY and CDR2 SMNVEV (reference sequence). The V and J ends lost 7 bases and 3 bases respectively, with 12 bases between them. The CDR3 is CASTQEGEETQYF. The CDR3 DNA sequence: TGTGCCAGCACCCAGGAGGGGGAAGAGACCCAGTACTTC.

The sample holds many counts of this clonotype. The rearrangement links TRBV7-8 to TRBJ1-2; D is possibly TRBD1 (5 bases). There are 14 residues in the CDR3. CDR1 is SGHVS and CDR2 is FQNEAQ in the germline V gene. The V end lost 2 bases, the J end lost 8 bases, and 15 bases lay between the germline ends. CDR3 nucleotide sequence: TGTGCCAGCAGCTTACTCCAGGGAAGATCGGGCTACACCTTC. It specifies CASSLLQGRSGYTF.

This clonotype was counted at least ten times. The chain uses TRBV27 and TRBJ1-5; tentatively, D is TRBD1 (6 bases). The CDR3 loop spans 18 amino acids. Trimming removed 4 bases from V and 1 base from J, with 20 bases in between. Germline CDR1 and CDR2: MNHEY and SMNVEV (reference sequence). CDR3 coding DNA: TGTGCCAGCAGTTCGTTGTCTATCGGGGGCTTGAGCAATCAGCCCCAGCATTTT. Translated, it gives CASSSLSIGGLSNQPQHF.

This clonotype was recorded at least ten times. The chain couples TRBV6-2 or TRBV6-3 to TRBJ2-3; D gene ambiguous. V was trimmed by 6 bases and J by 2 bases, leaving 12 bases between them. The V gene's germline CDR1 is MNHEY and CDR2 SVGEGT. The CDR3 consists of 14 residues. For the CDR3, the DNA is TGTGCCAGCAGGCACTGGCGAGACACAGATACGCAGTATTTT. Translating it yields CASRHWRDTDTQYF.

There are many counts of this clonotype. V usage is TRBV10-3 and J usage is TRBJ1-2, with D perhaps TRBD1 (5 bases). Trimming shortened V by 11 bases and J by 12 bases, and 19 bases separated the two germline ends. This CDR3 has 11 residues. CDR1 is ENHRY, CDR2 SYGVKD, per germline. This CDR3 reads CAVNSGTSHTF. The CDR3 DNA reads TGTGCCGTCAATTCCGGGACCTCCCACACCTTC.

V gene TRBV29-1 combines with J gene TRBJ1-1; D call uncertain. Per the germline V gene, CDR1 is SQVTM and CDR2 is ANQGSEA. V was pared by 8 bases and J by 3 bases, with 16 bases between. This CDR3 is 13 amino acids long. CDR3 residues: CSPREALDTEAFF. CDR3 in DNA: TGCAGCCCTAGGGAGGCCCTGGACACTGAAGCTTTCTTT. The full variable domain, in which reference TRBV29-1 and TRBJ1-1 provide the parts outside the CDR3, is SAVISQKPSRDICQRGTSLTIQCQVDSQVTMMFWYRQQPGQSLTLIATANQGSEATYESGFVIDKFPISRPNLTFSTLTVSNMSPEDSSIYLCSPREALDTEAFFGQGTRLTVV.

Here the CDR3 DNA reads TGTGCCAGCAGCCCCCAGGGGGGGGCGAGCTCCTATAATTCACCCCTCCACTTT. Translation: CASSPQGGASSYNSPLHF. The chain couples TRBV11-2 to TRBJ1-6; 7 nucleotides line up with TRBD1. The germline V gene encodes CDR1 SGHAT and CDR2 FQNNGV. The J segment lost 0 bases and the V segment lost 5 bases, leaving 10 bases of the junction unmatched. The CDR3 is made up of 18 amino acids.

This clonotype was seen many times. The rearrangement uses TRBV30 and TRBJ1-5, with a tentative D call TRBD1 (5 bases). V was cut by 0 bases and J by 3 bases, with 12 bases left in between. The V gene's germline CDR1 is GTSNPN and CDR2 SVGIG (reference sequence). This CDR3 spans 15 amino acids. CDR3: CAWSVGSGTNQPQHF. CDR3 in DNA: TGTGCCTGGAGTGTCGGTTCGGGGACCAATCAGCCCCAGCATTTT.

In its sample, this clonotype was seen many times. The junction differs from germline at one of its ends, possibly a read error. The V call is TRBV10-3, the J call TRBJ1-6; D unresolved. The CDR3 covers 17 residues. Germline V CDR1 and CDR2: ENHRY, SYGVKD. CDR3 region: CAISESLGSSYNSPLRF. The CDR3 DNA reads TGTGCCATCAGTGAGTCTTTGGGCAGCTCCTATAATTCACCCCTCCGCTTT.